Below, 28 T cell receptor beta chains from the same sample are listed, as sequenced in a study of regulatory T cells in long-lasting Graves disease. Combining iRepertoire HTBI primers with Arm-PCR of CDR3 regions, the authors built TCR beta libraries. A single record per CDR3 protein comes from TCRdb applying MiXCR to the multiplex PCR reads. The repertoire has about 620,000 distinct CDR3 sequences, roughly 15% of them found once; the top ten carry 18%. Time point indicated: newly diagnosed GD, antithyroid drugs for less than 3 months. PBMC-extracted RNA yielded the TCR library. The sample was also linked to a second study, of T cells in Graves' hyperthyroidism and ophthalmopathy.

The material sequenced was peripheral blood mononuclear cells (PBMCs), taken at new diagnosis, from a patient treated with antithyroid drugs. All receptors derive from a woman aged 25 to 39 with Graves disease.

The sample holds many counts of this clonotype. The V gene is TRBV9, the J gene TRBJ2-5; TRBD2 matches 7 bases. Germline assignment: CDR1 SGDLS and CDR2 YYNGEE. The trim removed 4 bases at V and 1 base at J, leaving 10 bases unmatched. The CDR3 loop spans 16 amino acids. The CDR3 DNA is TGTGCCAGCAGCCGGACTAGTTCGGTCCCCCAAGAGACCCAGTACTTC. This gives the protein CASSRTSSVPQETQYF.

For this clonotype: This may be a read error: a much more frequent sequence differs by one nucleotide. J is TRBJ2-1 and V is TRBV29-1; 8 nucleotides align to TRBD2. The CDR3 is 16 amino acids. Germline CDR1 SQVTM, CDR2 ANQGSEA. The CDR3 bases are TGCAGCGTTGAACCGCGAACCGGGACTAGAGGACATGAGAAGTTCTTC. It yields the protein CSVEPRTGTRGHEKFF.

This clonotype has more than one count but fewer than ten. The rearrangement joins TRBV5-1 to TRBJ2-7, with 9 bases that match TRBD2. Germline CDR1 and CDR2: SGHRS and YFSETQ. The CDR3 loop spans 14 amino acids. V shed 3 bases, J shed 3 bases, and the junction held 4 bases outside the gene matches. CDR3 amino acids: CASSSSGEYYEQYF. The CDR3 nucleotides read TGCGCCAGCAGCTCTAGCGGGGAATACTACGAGCAGTACTTC.

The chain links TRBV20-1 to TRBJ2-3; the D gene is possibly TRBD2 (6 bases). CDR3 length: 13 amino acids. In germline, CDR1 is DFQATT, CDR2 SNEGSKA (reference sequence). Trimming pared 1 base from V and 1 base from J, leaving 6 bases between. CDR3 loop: CSARVAGTDTQYF. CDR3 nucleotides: TGCAGTGCTAGAGTAGCGGGCACAGATACGCAGTATTTT.

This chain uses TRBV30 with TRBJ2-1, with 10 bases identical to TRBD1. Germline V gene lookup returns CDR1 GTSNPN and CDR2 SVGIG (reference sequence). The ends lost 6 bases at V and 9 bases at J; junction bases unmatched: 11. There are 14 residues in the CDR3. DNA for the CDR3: TGTGCCTGTCAGGGGGACAGGGGTATGGCTGAGCAGTTCTTC. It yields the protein CACQGDRGMAEQFF.

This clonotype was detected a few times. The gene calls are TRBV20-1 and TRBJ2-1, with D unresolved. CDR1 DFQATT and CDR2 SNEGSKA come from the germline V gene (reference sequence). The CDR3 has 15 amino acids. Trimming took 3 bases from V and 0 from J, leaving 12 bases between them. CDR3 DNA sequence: TGCAGTGCTAGCGTCCACATAAGCTCCTACAATGAGCAGTTCTTC. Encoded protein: CSASVHISSYNEQFF.

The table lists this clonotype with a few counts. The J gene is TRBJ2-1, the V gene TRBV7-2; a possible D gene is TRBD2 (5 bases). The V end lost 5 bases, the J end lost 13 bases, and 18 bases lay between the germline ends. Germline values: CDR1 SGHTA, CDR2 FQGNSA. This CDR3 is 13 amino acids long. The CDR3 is CASSLNRLLDQFF. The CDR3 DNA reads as TGTGCCAGCAGCCTAAATCGCTTACTAGATCAGTTCTTC.

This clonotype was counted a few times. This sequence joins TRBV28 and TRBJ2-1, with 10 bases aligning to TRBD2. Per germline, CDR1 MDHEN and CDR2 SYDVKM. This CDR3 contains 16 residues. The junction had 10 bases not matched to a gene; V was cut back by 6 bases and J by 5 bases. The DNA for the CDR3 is TGTGCCAGCAGCCCCCCCCTAGCGGGAGCCAACAATGAGCAGTTCTTC. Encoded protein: CASSPPLAGANNEQFF.

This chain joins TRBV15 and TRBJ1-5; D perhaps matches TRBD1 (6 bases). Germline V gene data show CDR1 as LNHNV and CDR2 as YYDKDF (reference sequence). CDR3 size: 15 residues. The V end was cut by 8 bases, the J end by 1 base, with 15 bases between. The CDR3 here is CATGSGASSNQPQHF. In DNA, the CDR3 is TGTGCCACCGGGTCGGGGGCGTCGAGCAATCAGCCCCAGCATTTT.

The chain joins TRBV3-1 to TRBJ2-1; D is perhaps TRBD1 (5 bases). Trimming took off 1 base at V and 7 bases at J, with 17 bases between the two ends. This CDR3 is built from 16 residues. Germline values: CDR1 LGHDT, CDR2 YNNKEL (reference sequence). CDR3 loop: CASSQGVGANINEQFF. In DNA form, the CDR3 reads TGTGCCAGCAGCCAAGGGGTAGGGGCCAACATTAATGAGCAGTTCTTC.

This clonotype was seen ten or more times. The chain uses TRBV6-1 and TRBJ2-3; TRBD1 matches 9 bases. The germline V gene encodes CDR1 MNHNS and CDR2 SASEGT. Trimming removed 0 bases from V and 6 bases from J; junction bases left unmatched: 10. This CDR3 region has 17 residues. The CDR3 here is CASSEAVPGQGEDTQYF. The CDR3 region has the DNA TGTGCCAGCAGTGAAGCCGTCCCGGGACAGGGAGAGGATACGCAGTATTTT.

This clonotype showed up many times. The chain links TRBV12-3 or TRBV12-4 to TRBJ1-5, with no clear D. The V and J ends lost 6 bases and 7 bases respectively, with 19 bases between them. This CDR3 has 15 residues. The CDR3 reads CASRYNPSVGQPQHF. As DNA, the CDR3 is TGTGCCAGCAGATACAACCCCTCGGTGGGGCAGCCCCAGCATTTT.

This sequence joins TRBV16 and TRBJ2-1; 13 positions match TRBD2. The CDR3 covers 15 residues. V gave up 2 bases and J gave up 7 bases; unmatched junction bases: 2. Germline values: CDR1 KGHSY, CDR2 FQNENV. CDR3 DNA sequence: TGTGCCAGCAGCCAAGTGGGACTAGCGGGGAATGAGCAGTTCTTC. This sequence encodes CASSQVGLAGNEQFF.

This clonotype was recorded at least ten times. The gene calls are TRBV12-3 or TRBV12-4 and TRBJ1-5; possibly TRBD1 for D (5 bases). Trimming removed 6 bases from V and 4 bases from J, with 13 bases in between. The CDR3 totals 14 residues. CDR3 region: CASSRDRKNQPQHF. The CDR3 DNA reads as TGTGCCAGCAGCCGAGACAGAAAGAATCAGCCCCAGCATTTT.

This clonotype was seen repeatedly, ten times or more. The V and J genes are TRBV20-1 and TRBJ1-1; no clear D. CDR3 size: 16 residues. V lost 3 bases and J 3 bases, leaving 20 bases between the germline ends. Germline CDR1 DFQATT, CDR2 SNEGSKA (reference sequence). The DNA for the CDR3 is TGCAGTGCTAGTACGCTTGAAGGACTAAGAGACACTGAAGCTTTCTTT. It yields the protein CSASTLEGLRDTEAFF.

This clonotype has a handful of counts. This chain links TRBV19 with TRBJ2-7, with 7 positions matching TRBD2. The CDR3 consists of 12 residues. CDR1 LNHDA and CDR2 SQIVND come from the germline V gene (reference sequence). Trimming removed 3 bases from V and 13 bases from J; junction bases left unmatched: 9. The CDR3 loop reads CASSILTSAPYF. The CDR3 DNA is TGTGCCAGTAGTATTCTCACTAGCGCCCCTTACTTC.

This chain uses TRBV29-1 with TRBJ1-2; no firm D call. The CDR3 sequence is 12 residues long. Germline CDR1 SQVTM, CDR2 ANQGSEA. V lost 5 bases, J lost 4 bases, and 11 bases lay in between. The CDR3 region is CSVSTVSYGYTF. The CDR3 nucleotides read TGCAGCGTTTCAACGGTGTCCTATGGCTACACCTTC.

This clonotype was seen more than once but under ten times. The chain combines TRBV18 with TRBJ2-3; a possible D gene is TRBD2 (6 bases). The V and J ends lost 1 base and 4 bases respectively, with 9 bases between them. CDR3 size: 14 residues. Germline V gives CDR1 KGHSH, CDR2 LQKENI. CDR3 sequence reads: CASSPRASADTQYF. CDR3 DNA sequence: TGTGCCAGCTCACCACGGGCTAGCGCAGATACGCAGTATTTT.

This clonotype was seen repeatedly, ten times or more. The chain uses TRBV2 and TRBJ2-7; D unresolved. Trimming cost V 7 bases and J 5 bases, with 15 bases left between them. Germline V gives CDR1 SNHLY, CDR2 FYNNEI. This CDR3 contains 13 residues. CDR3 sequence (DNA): TGTGCCAGCACCTTGAAAACGGTCAACGAGCAGTACTTC. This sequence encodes CASTLKTVNEQYF.

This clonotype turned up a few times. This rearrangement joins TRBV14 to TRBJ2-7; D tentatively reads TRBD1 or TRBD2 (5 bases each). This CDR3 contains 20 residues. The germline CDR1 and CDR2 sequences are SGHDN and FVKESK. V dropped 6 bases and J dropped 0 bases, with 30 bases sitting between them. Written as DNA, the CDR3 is TGTGCCAGCAGTCCCCGGCCGTGGTTTAACGGGACCTGGAACTCCTACGAGCAGTACTTC. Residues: CASSPRPWFNGTWNSYEQYF.

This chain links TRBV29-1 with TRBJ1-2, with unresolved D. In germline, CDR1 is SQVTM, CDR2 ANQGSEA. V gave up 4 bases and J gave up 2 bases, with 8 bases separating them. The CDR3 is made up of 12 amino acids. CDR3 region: CSVVGSNYGYTF. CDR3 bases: TGCAGCGTTGTCGGGTCCAACTATGGCTACACCTTC.

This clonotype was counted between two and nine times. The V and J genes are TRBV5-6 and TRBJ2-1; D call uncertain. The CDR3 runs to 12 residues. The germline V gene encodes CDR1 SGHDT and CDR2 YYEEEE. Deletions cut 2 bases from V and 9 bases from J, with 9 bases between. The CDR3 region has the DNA TGTGCCAGCAGCTTCCGTGCTAGTGAGCAGTTCTTC. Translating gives CASSFRASEQFF.

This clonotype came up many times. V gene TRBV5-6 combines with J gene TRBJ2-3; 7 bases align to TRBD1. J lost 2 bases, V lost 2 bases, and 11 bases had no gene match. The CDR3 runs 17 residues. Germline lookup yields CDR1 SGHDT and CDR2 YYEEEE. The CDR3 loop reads CASSFAGTAYFTDTQYF. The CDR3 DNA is TGTGCCAGCAGCTTTGCCGGGACAGCTTACTTCACAGATACGCAGTATTTT.

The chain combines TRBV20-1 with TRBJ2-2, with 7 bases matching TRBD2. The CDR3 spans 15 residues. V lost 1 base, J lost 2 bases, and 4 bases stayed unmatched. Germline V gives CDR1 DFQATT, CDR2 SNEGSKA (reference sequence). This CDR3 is CSARAGTINTGELFF. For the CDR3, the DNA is TGCAGTGCTAGAGCCGGGACTATTAACACCGGGGAGCTGTTTTTT.

The CDR3 sequence: CSVEAQGGLGNTIYF. The CDR3, as DNA: TGCAGCGTTGAAGCCCAGGGGGGCCTTGGAAACACCATATATTTT. This chain uses TRBV29-1 with TRBJ1-3; 7 bases agree with TRBD1. CDR3 length: 15 residues. The germline CDR1 and CDR2 sequences are SQVTM and ANQGSEA. Germline trimming cut 1 base from V and 3 bases from J; bases unmatched to any gene: 6.

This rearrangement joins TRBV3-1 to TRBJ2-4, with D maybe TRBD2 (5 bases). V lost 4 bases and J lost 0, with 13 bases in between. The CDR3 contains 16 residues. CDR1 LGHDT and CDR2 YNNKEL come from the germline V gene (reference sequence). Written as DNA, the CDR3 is TGTGCCAGCAGCCCACTTAGCGTTGAAGCCAAAAACATTCAGTACTTC. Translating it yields CASSPLSVEAKNIQYF.

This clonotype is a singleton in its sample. CDR3 nucleotides: TGTGCCAGCAGCTCCCCAACGAGCGGACCCGAGGCGCAGTACTTC. This sequence encodes CASSSPTSGPEAQYF. The chain recombines TRBV5-4 with TRBJ2-7, with D possibly being TRBD2 (5 bases). V lost 3 bases to trimming and J lost 9 bases, with 22 bases between them. There are 15 residues in the CDR3. The germline V gene has CDR1 SGHNT and CDR2 YYREEE (reference sequence).

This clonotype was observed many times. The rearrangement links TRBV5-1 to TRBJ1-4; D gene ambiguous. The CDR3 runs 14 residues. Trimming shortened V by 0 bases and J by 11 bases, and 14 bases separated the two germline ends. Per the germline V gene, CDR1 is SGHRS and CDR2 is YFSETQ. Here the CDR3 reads CASSLGELEEKLFF. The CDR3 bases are TGCGCCAGCAGCTTGGGGGAGTTGGAGGAGAAACTGTTTTTT.